The entry that follows covers one T cell receptor beta chain sequence. Making the bulk TCR libraries relied on previously described methods and listed TCR primers. TCRdb analysed the PCR reads with MiXCR anew, one entry per CDR3 protein. The data contain about 98,000 distinct CDR3 sequences, 35% of them singletons. The CDR3 consists of 13 residues. The ends lost 10 bases at V and 4 bases at J; junction bases unmatched: 9. This record comes from a study of molecular identifiers for immune sequencing clone quantification. In the study overall: Naive CD8 RNA (around 20,000 or 100,000 cells) was divided into five aliquots, with four sequenced.

In the sort, naive CD8 T cells were defined as CD8+CD4-CCR7+CD45RA+. This chain connects TRBV5-3 to TRBJ1-2, with 8 bases that match TRBD1. TRBV5-3 is flagged as an ORF with uncertain function. What was sequenced was naive CD8+ T cells from blood, with Jurkat cell RNA spiked in. Specified subset: FACS-sorted CD8+CD4-CCR7+CD45RA+ naive T cells. The TCR comes from a human donor in good health. Some libraries in this study had Jurkat cell RNA spiked in. CDR3 sequence: CAAQLGQAYGYTF. DNA of the CDR3: TGTGCCGCCCAGCTGGGACAGGCCTATGGCTACACCTTC.